The TCR beta chain under discussion was sequenced for a study of blood T cell repertoires in COVID-19. Study-wide background: Samples of COVID-19 (acute and convalescent) were obtained from the United States, Italy and Spain. Sample material is recorded as cDNA or gDNA derived from T cells, B-cell-depleted T cells, or PBMCs.

During active infection, Seattle patients enrolled and were then monitored through disease. The CDR3 consists of 15 residues. CDR1 is MNHEY and CDR2 is SVGAGI in the germline V gene. V shed 4 bases and J 4 bases; nucleotides not matched to a gene: 6. As processed by the authors: Nucleated cell counts were estimated from reference gene primer amplification. Some clones are missing from TCRdb's copy, which holds only in-frame ones; the method was immunoSEQ multiplex PCR. V, J and clone size are taken as reported in that table, and D and trimming were inferred from the DNA itself. This table holds roughly 150,000 clones, 75% to 90% found once.

V usage is TRBV6-5 and J usage is TRBJ1-1, with 10 bases that match TRBD1. What was sequenced was peripheral blood. The receptor was derived from a man aged 18 to 30 with COVID-19, enrolled during active disease. CDR3 region: CASSWGTGESTEAFF. The DNA of the CDR3 is TGTGCCAGCAGTTGGGGGACAGGGGAGTCCACTGAAGCTTTCTTT.